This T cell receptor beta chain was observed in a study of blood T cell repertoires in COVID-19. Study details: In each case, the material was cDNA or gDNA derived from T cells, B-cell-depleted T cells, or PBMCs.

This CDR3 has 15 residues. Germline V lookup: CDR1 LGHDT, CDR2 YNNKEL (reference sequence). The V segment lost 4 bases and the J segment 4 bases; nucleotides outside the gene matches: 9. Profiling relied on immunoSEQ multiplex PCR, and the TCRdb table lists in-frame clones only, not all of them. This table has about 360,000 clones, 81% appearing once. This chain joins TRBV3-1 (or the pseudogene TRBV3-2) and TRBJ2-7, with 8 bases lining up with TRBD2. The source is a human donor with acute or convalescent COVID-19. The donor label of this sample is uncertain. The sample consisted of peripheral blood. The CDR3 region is CASSPAAGGRYEQYF. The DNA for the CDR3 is TGTGCCAGCAGCCCCGCGGCGGGAGGAAGGTACGAGCAGTACTTC.